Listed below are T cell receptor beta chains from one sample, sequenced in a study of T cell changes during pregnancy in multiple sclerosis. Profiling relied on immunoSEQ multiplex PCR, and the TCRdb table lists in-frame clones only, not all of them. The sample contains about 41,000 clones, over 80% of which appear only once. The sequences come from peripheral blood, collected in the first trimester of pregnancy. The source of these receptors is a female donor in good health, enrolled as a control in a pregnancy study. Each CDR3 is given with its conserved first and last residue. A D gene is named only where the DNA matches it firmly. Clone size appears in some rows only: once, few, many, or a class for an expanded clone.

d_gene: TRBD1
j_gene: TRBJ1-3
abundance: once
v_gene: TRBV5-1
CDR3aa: CASSAAGTGETTIYF
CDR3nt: TGCGCCAGCAGCGCCGCCGGGACAGGGGAAACCACCATATATTTT

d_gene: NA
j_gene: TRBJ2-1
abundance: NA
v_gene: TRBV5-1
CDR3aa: CASSLDPSSYNEQFF
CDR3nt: TGCGCCAGCAGCTTGGACCCGAGCTCCTACAATGAGCAGTTCTTC

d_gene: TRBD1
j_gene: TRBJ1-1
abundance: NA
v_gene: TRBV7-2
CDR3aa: CASSLGRTGSHTEAFF
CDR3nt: TGTGCCAGCAGCTTAGGGCGGACAGGCTCCCACACTGAAGCTTTCTTT

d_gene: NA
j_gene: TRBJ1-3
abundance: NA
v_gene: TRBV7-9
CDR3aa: CGTEGNGNTIYF
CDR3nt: TGTGGTACGGAGGGGAACGGAAACACCATATATTTT

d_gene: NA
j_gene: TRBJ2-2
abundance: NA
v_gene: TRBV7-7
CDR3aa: CASRGTTNTGELFF
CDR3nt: TGTGCTAGCCGGGGGACCACGAACACCGGGGAGCTGTTTTTT

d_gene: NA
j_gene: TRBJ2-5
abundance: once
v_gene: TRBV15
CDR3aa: CATSSTGTSRETQYF
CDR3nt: TGTGCCACCAGCAGCACAGGGACGTCGAGGGAGACCCAGTACTTC

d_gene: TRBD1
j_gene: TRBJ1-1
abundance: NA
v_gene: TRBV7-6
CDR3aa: CASSRQGLEAFF
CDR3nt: TGTGCCAGCAGCCGACAGGGTCTTGAAGCTTTCTTT

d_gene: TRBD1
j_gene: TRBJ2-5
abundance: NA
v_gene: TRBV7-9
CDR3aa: CASSLSPGTGTSFTQYF
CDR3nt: TGTGCCAGCAGCTTGTCCCCCGGGACAGGGACAAGTTTTACCCAGTACTTC

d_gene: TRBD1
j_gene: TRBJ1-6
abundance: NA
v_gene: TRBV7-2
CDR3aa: CASSLGTGGSPLHF
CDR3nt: TGTGCCAGCAGCTTAGGGACAGGGGGTTCACCCCTCCACTTT

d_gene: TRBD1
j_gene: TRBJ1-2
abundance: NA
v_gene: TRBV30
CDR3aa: CAWGDRGTYGYTF
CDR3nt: TGTGCCTGGGGGGACAGGGGGACCTATGGCTACACCTTC

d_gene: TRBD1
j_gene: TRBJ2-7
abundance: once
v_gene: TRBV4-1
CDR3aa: CASRGQDRYEQYF
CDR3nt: TGCGCCAGCCGCGGACAGGACCGGTACGAGCAGTACTTC

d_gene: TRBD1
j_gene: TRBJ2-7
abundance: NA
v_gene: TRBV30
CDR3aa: CAWSKGTGGDEQYF
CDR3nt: TGTGCCTGGAGTAAAGGGACAGGGGGGGACGAGCAGTACTTC

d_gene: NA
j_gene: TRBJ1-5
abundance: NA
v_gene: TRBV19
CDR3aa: CASSTGLLSNQPQHF
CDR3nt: TGTGCCAGTAGTACAGGGCTACTTAGCAATCAGCCCCAGCATTTT

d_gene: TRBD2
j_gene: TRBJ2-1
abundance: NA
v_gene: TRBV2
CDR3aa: CASSPLAGVFNEQFF
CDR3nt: TGTGCCAGCAGTCCCCTAGCGGGGGTCTTCAATGAGCAGTTCTTC

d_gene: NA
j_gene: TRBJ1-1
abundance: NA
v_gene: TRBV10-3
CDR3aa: CAISESRVTEAFF
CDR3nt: TGTGCCATCAGTGAGTCCAGGGTCACTGAAGCTTTCTTT

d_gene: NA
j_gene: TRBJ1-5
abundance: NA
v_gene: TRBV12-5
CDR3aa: CASGSGDQPQHF
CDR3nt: TGTGCTAGTGGGTCAGGGGATCAGCCCCAGCATTTT

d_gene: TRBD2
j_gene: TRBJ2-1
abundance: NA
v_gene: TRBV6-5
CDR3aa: CASSPTSGSYNEQFF
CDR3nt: TGTGCCAGCAGCCCCACTAGCGGGTCCTACAATGAGCAGTTCTTC

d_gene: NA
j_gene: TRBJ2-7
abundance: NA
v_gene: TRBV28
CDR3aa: CASSLSGEQYF
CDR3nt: TGTGCCAGCAGTTTATCGGGGGAGCAGTACTTC

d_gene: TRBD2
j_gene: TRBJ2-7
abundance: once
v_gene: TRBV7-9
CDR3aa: CASSLAAGRVAYEQYF
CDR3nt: TGTGCCAGCAGCTTAGCCGCGGGGAGGGTAGCCTACGAGCAGTACTTC

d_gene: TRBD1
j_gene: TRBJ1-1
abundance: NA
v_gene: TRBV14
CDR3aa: CASSQWTGALEAFF
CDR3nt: TGTGCCAGCAGCCAATGGACAGGGGCCCTTGAAGCTTTCTTT

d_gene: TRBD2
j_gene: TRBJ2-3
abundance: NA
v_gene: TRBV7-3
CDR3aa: CASSFAGGASDTQYF
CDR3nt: TGTGCCAGCAGCTTTGCGGGGGGGGCCTCAGATACGCAGTATTTT

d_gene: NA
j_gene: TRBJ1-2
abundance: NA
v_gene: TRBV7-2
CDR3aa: CASSLYQGYGYTF
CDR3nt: TGTGCCAGCAGCCTCTACCAGGGATATGGCTACACCTTC

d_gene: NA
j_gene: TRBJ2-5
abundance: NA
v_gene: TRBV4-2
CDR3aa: CASSQEPSAGGDETQYF
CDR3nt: TGTGCCAGCAGCCAAGAGCCTTCTGCGGGCGGGGACGAGACCCAGTACTTC

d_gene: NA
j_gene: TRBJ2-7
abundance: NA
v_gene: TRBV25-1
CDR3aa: CASSSGFNEQYF
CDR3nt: TGTGCCTCATCATCGGGGTTCAACGAGCAGTACTTC

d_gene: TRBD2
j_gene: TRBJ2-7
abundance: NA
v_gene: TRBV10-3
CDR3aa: CAISERGGQYEQYF
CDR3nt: TGTGCCATATCCGAACGGGGGGGCCAGTACGAGCAGTACTTC

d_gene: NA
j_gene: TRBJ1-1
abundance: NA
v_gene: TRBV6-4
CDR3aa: CASRKDVGGGDTEAFF
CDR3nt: TGTGCCAGCAGAAAGGACGTCGGAGGAGGGGACACTGAAGCTTTCTTT

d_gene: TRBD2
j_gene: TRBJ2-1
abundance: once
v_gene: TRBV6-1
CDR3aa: CASGSGRDYNEQFF
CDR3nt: TGTGCCAGCGGGAGCGGGAGGGACTACAATGAGCAGTTCTTC

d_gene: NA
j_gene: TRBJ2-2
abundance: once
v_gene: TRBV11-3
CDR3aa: CASARRDNTGELFF
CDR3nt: TGTGCCAGCGCACGGCGGGATAACACCGGGGAGCTGTTTTTT

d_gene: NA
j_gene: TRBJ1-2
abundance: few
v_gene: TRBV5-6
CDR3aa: CASSPRPISPGGYTF
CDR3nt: TGTGCCAGCAGCCCGCGACCCATTTCCCCAGGTGGCTACACCTTC

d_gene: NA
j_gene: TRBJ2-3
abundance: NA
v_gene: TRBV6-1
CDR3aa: CASSEGSGTDTQYF
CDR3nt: TGTGCCAGCAGTGAAGGATCGGGGACAGATACGCAGTATTTT

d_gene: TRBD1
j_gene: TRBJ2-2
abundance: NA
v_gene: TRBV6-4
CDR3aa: CASSDSGTGTTGELFF
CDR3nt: TGTGCCAGCAGTGACTCAGGGACAGGAACCACCGGGGAGCTGTTTTTT

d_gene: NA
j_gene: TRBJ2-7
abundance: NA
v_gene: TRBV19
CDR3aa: CASSVRVPQLGSPTYEQYF
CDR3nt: TGTGCCAGTAGTGTCAGGGTCCCCCAGCTTGGTTCCCCTACCTACGAGCAGTACTTC

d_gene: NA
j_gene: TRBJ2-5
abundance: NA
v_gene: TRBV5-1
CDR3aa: CASTNPQGGVIGTQYF
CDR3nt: TGCGCCAGCACCAATCCACAGGGTGGGGTTATCGGGACCCAGTACTTC

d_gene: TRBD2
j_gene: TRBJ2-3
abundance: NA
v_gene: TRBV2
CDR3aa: CASSGGLAGGQDTQYF
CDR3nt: TGTGCCAGCAGTGGCGGACTAGCGGGGGGGCAAGATACGCAGTATTTT

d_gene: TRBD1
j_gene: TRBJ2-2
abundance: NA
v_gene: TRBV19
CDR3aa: CASNGQGNGELFF
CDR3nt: TGTGCCAGTAACGGACAGGGAAACGGGGAGCTGTTTTTT

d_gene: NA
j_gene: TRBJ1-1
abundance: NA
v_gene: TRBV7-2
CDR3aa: CASSPRVNTEAFF
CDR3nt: TGTGCCAGCAGCCCCAGGGTGAACACTGAAGCTTTCTTT

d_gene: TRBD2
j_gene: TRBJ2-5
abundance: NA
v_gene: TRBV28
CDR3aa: CASSSLAGGGETQYF
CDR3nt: TGTGCCAGCAGTTCACTAGCGGGAGGGGGGGAGACCCAGTACTTC

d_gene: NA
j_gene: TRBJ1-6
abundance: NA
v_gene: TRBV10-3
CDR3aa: CAISERQGQLMGDSPLHF
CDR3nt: TGTGCCATCAGTGAGCGGCAGGGGCAACTCATGGGGGATTCACCCCTCCACTTT

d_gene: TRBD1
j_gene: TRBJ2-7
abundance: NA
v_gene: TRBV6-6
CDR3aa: CASSLTGGREQYF
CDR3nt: TGTGCCAGCAGTTTGACAGGGGGGAGGGAGCAGTACTTC

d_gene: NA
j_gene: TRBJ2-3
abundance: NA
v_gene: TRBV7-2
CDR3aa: CASSTTQDTQYF
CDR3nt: TGTGCCAGCAGCACGACTCAAGATACGCAGTATTTT

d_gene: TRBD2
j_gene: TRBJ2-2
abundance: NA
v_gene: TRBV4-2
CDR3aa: CASSRAGGRVGELFF
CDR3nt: TGTGCCAGCAGCCGTGCGGGAGGGAGGGTCGGGGAGCTGTTTTTT

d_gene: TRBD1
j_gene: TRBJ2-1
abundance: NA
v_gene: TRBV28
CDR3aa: CASNPDRVYDNEQFF
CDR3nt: TGTGCCAGCAACCCCGACAGGGTTTACGACAATGAGCAGTTCTTC

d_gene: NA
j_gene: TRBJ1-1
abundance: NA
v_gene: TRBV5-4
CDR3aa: CASSPSGGDTEAFF
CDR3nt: TGTGCCAGCAGCCCGAGTGGGGGGGACACTGAAGCTTTCTTT

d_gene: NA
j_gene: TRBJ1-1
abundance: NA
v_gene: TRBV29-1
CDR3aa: CSVMNRGRENTEAFF
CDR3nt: TGCAGCGTTATGAATAGAGGGCGGGAGAACACTGAAGCTTTCTTT

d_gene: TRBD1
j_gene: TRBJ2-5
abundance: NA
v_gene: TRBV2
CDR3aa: CASEGTGGRETQYF
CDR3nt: TGTGCCAGCGAGGGGACAGGGGGCCGAGAGACCCAGTACTTC

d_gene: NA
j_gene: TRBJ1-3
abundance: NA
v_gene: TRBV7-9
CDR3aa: CASSSAVDSSGNTIYF
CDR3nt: TGTGCCAGCAGCTCAGCCGTGGACAGCTCTGGAAACACCATATATTTT